The clone carrying this T cell receptor (beta chain) was observed a few times. What it binds is not known. The data belong to a study of post-analysis software for immune sequencing data. In germline, CDR1 is DFQATT, CDR2 SNEGSKA (reference sequence). V lost 0 bases, J lost 1 base, and 9 bases lay in between. The CDR3 runs 14 residues. Findings and caveats of the study: Patients used about five TRBV segments, including TRBV5-6, TRBV5-1 and TRBV20-1, more often than controls. Strong co-clustering by F measure was seen for same-batch samples.

Sequencing libraries made from TCR beta cDNA carried unique molecular identifiers. TCRdb re-derived calls from the PCR reads in MiXCR, one entry per CDR3 protein. The table records about 540,000 distinct CDR3 sequences, 34% of them present only once. The chain links TRBV20-1 to TRBJ1-1; a weak D match, TRBD1 (5 bases). The receptor comes from a girl aged 2-17 years with multiple sclerosis. Sequencing was done on a sample of blood. CDR3 in amino acids: CSARDTGTNTEAFF. The CDR3 bases are TGCAGTGCTAGAGATACGGGGACGAACACTGAAGCTTTCTTT.